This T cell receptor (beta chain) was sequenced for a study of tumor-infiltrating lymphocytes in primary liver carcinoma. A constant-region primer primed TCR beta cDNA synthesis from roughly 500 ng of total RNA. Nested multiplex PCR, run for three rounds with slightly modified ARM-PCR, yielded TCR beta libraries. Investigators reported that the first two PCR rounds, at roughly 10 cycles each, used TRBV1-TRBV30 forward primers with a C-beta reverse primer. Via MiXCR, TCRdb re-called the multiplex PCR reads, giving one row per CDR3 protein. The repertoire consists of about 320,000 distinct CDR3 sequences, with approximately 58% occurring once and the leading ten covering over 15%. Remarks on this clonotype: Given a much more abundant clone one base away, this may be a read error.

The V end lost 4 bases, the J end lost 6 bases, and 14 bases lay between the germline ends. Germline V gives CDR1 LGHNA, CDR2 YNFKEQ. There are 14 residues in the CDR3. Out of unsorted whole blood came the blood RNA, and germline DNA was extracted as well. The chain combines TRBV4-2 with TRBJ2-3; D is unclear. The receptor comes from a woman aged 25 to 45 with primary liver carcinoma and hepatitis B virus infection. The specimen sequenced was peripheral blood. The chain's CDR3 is CASSPAVGRDTQYF. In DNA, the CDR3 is TGTGCCAGCAGCCCCGCCGTGGGTCGGGATACGCAGTATTTT.